This T cell receptor (beta chain) was captured in a study of CD8+CD57+ T cells in acquired aplastic anemia. Study-wide background: An average of approximately 11 million reads for CD4+ cells was obtained from healthy donors.

The CDR3 is made up of 12 amino acids. V dropped 1 base and J dropped 4 bases, with 7 bases sitting between them. Germline V gene data show CDR1 as DFQATT and CDR2 as SNEGSKA (reference sequence). For CDR3 and TCR beta VDJ profiling, genomic DNA was the template used. TCRdb reanalysed the reads using MiXCR and keeps one entry per CDR3 protein. Of hundreds of thousands of distinct CDR3 sequences listed, just under 70% are singletons. Material for sequencing was sorted CD4+, CD8+, or CD8+CD57+ T cells (not recorded which) from PBMCs. This chain uses TRBV20-1 with TRBJ1-1; D might be TRBD1 (5 bases). This clonotype was obtained from a human donor in good health, serving as a control. CDR3 in amino acids: CSARGQGTEAFF. The CDR3 nucleotides are TGCAGTGCTAGAGGGCAGGGCACTGAAGCTTTCTTT.